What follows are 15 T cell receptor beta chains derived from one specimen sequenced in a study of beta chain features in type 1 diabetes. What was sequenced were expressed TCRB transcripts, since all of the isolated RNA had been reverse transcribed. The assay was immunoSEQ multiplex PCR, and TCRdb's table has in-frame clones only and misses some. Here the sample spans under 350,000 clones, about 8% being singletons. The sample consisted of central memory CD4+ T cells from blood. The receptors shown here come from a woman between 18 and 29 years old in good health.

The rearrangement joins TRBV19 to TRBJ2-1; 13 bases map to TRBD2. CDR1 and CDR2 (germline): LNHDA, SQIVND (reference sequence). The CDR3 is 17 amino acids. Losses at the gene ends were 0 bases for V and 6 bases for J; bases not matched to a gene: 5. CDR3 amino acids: CASSIDSGLAGRNEQFF. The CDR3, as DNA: TGTGCCAGTAGTATAGATTCGGGACTAGCGGGACGCAATGAGCAGTTCTTC.

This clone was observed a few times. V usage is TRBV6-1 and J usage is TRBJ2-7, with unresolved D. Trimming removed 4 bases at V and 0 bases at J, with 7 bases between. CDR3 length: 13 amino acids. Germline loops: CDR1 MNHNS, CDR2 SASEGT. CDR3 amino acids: CASSVKVSYEQYV. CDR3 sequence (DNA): TGTGCCAGCAGTGTAAAGGTCTCCTACGAGCAGTACGTC.

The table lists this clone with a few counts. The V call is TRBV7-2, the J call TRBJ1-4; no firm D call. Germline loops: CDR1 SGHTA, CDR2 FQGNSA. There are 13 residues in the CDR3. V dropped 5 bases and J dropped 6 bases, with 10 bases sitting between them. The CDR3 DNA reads TGTGCCAGCAGCGTATCGGGATATGAAAAACTGTTTTTT. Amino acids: CASSVSGYEKLFF.

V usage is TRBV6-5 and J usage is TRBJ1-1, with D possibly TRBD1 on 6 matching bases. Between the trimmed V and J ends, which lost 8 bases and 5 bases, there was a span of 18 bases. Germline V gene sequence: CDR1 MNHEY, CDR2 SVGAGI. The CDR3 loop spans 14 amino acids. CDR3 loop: CASGGDWTATEAFF. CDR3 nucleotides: TGTGCCAGCGGGGGGGACTGGACAGCAACTGAAGCTTTCTTT.

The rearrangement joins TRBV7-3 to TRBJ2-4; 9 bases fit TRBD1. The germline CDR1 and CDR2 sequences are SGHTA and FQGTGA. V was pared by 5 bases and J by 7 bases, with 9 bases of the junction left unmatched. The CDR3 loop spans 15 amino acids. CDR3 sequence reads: CASSQASGTGNIQYF. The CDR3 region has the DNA TGTGCCAGCAGCCAAGCTTCCGGGACAGGGAACATTCAGTACTTC.

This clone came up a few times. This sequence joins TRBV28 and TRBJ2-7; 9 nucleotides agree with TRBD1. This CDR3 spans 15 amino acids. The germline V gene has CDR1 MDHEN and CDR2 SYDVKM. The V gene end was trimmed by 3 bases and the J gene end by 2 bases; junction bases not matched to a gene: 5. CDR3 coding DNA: TGTGCCAGCAGTTTGAGGACAGGGGCCCCCTACGAGCAGTACTTC. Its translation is CASSLRTGAPYEQYF.

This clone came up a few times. As DNA, the CDR3 is TGTGCCAGCAGTCAGGACAGGTCCTACGAGCAGTACTTC. Translated, it gives CASSQDRSYEQYF. The chain links TRBV2 to TRBJ2-7; 7 positions match TRBD1. The CDR3 runs to 13 residues. J was trimmed by 1 base and V by 5 bases; bases with no gene match: 2. Germline loops: CDR1 SNHLY, CDR2 FYNNEI. Filled out from reference TRBV2 and TRBJ2-7, the complete variable domain reads EPEVTQTPSHQVTQMGQEVILRCVPISNHLYFYWYRQILGQKVEFLVSFYNNEISEKSEIFDDQFSVERPDGSNFTLKIRSTKLEDSAMYFCASSQDRSYEQYFGPGTRLTVT.

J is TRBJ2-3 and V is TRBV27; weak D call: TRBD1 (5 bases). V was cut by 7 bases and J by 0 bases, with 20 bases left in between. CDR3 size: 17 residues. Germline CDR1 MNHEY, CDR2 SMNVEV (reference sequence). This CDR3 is CASNLFGQGPSTDTQYF. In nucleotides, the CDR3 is TGTGCCAGCAATCTCTTTGGGCAGGGCCCTAGCACAGATACGCAGTATTTT.

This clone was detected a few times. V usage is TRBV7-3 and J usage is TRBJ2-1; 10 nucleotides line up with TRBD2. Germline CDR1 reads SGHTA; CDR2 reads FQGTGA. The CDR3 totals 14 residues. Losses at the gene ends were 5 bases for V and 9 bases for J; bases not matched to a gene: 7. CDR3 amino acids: CASSASGRGSEQFF. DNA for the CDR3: TGTGCCAGCAGCGCAAGCGGGAGGGGCAGTGAGCAGTTCTTC.

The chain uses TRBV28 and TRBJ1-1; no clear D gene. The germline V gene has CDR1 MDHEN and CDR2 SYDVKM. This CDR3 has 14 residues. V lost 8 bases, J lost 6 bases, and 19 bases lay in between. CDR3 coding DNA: TGTGCCAGCCTATCAGGCACTGGGGTGGCTGAAGCTTTCTTT. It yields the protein CASLSGTGVAEAFF. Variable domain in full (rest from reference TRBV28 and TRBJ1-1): DVKVTQSSRYLVKRTGEKVFLECVQDMDHENMFWYRQDPGLGLRLIYFSYDVKMKEKGDIPEGYSVSREKKERFSLILESASTNQTSMYLCASLSGTGVAEAFFGQGTRLTVV.

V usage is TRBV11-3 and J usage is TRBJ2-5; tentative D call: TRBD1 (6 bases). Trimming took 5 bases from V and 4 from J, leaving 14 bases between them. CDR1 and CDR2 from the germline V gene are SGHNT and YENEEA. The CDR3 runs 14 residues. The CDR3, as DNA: TGTGCCAGCAGCGACCCTACAGGGTTAGAGACCCAGTACTTC. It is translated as CASSDPTGLETQYF.

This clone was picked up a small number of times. Here the CDR3 DNA reads TGTGCCAGCTCATTGTGGACAGTCCAAGAGACCCAGTACTTC. This encodes CASSLWTVQETQYF. V gene TRBV5-8 combines with J gene TRBJ2-5, with a possible D match to TRBD1 (6 bases). CDR1 and CDR2 from the germline V gene are SGHTS and YDEGEE. The CDR3 has 14 amino acids. With 7 bases removed from V and 1 base from J, the gap between germline ends came to 14 bases.

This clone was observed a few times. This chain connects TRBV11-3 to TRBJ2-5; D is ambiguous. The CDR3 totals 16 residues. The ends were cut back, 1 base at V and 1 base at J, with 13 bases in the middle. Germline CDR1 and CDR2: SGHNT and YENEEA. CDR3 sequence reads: CASSLASSPLQETQYF. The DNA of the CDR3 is TGTGCCAGCAGCTTAGCGTCCAGTCCACTCCAAGAGACCCAGTACTTC.

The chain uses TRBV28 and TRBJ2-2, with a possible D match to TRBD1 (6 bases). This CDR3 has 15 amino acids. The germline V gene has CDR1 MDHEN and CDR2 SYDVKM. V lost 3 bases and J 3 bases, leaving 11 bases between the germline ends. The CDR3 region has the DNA TGTGCCAGCAGTTTGGGCCAGGGGTACACCGGGGAGCTGTTTTTT. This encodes CASSLGQGYTGELFF.

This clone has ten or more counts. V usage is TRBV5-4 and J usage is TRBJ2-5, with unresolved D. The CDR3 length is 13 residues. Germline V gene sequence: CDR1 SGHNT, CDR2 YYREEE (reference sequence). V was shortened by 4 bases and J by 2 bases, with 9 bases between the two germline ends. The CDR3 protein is CASSRAQQETQYF. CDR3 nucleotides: TGTGCCAGCAGCCGCGCGCAACAAGAGACCCAGTACTTC. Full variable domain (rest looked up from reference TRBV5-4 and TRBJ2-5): ETGVTQSPTHLIKTRGQQVTLRCSSQSGHNTVSWYQQALGQGPQFIFQYYREEENGRGNFPPRFSGLQFPNYSSELNVNALELDDSALYLCASSRAQQETQYFGPGTRLLVL.